This T cell receptor (beta chain) was obtained from a study of molecular identifiers for immune sequencing clone quantification. Comment on this clonotype: Antigen unknown. At one end, the junction sequence differs from germline, possibly due to a read error.

Study results and caveats: Researchers reportedly could pick up spiked Jurkat TCR RNA from one cell mixed into over 900,000 naive cells.

The CDR3 has 14 residues. Germline lookup yields CDR1 MNHEY and CDR2 SVGEGT. Each CDR3 protein gets one entry after TCRdb re-called the PCR reads with MiXCR. Of about 320,000 distinct CDR3 sequences in the sample, about a fifth were seen once. The origin of this receptor is a human donor in good health. Some libraries in this study had Jurkat cell RNA spiked in. V gene TRBV6-2 or TRBV6-3 combines with J gene TRBJ2-3; 7 positions agree with TRBD2. Sequenced: naive CD8+ T cells from blood, with Jurkat cell RNA spiked in. Subset noted: FACS-sorted CD8+CD4-CCR7+CD45RA+ naive T cells. The CDR3 coding sequence is TGTGCCAGCAGGGCTAGCGGACTCACAGATACGCAGTGTTTT. Translation: CASRASGLTDTQCF.